The following is a TCR beta chain sequence with its context. The data originate from a study of blood T cell repertoires in COVID-19. Background on the study: Acute and convalescent COVID-19 specimens originated in the United States, Italy and Spain. Sources were T cells, B-cell-depleted T cells, or PBMCs; the material itself was cDNA or gDNA.

In the original analysis: From reference gene primer amplification, estimates of nucleated cell counts were derived. Using immunoSEQ multiplex PCR, the repertoire was profiled, and TCRdb retains in-frame clones only, with some absent. V, J and clone size are taken as reported in that table, and D and trimming were inferred from the DNA itself. The sample has about 170,000 clones, about 80% seen once. Looked up from germline, CDR1 is SGHRS and CDR2 is YFSETQ. CDR3 length: 16 amino acids. V gave up 0 bases and J gave up 1 base, with 13 bases separating them. The sequence came from a woman at least 80 years old with acute or convalescent COVID-19. This chain joins TRBV5-1 and TRBJ2-5; TRBD2 is a possible D gene (5 bases). The specimen was peripheral blood. CDR3 DNA sequence: TGCGCCAGCAGCTTGGGGAGTAGGCTAGCCCAAGAGACCCAGTACTTC. This sequence encodes CASSLGSRLAQETQYF.